These 9 T cell receptor beta chains share one sample of origin, sequenced in a study of T cell responses to AZD1222 COVID-19 vaccine. TCRdb keeps only in-frame clones here, not all; method: immunoSEQ multiplex PCR. The sample lists 70,000 to 90,000 clones, 60% to 80% occurring once. Specimen: peripheral blood, collected on day 0 of AZD1222 vaccination. The receptors shown here come from an adult in good health.

The genes are TRBV5-5 and TRBJ1-2; the match to TRBD1 covers 7 bases. J was trimmed by 4 bases and V by 3 bases; bases with no gene match: 6. The CDR3 is 14 residues long. Germline CDR1 and CDR2: SGHKS and YYEKEE (reference sequence). DNA of the CDR3: TGTGCCAGCAGCTCCGGGACAGACTCCTATGGCTACACCTTC. As protein: CASSSGTDSYGYTF.

The chain combines TRBV7-2 with TRBJ2-7; 14 nucleotides match TRBD2. J was trimmed by 4 bases and V by 8 bases; bases with no gene match: 4. CDR1 SGHTA and CDR2 FQGNSA come from the germline V gene. CDR3 length: 14 residues. As DNA, the CDR3 is TGTGCCAGCGGGGGACTAGCGGGAGTTTACGAGCAGTACTTC. Amino acids: CASGGLAGVYEQYF.

The V gene is TRBV28, the J gene TRBJ2-7; no clear D. V was cut by 6 bases and J by 6 bases, with 12 bases left in between. CDR1 is MDHEN, CDR2 SYDVKM, per germline. The CDR3 is made up of 12 amino acids. The CDR3 spells CASSAMTAEQYF. The CDR3 region has the DNA TGTGCCAGCAGCGCAATGACGGCCGAGCAGTACTTC.

V is TRBV10-2 and J is TRBJ1-2; weak D call: TRBD1 (5 bases). The CDR3 covers 13 residues. CDR1 is WSHSY and CDR2 is SAAADI in the germline V gene. V lost 2 bases, J lost 7 bases, and 11 bases lay in between. The CDR3 loop is CASSERGSGGYTF. Written as DNA, the CDR3 is TGCGCCAGCAGTGAGAGGGGTTCGGGTGGCTACACCTTC.

The CDR3 here is CASSQAYQAGDHEQYF. CDR3 DNA: TGTGCCAGCAGCCAAGCTTACCAAGCGGGAGACCACGAGCAGTACTTC. The rearrangement uses TRBV4-2 and TRBJ2-7; 8 bases match TRBD2. V gave up 1 base and J gave up 5 bases; unmatched junction bases: 10. The CDR3 runs to 16 residues. CDR1 and CDR2 (germline): LGHNA, YNFKEQ.

This chain uses TRBV3-1 (or the pseudogene TRBV3-2) with TRBJ1-2; D is ambiguous. The germline gives CDR1 LGHDT, CDR2 YNNKEL (reference sequence). The ends were cut back, 1 base at V and 4 bases at J, with 10 bases in the middle. CDR3 size: 14 residues. CDR3 coding DNA: TGTGCCAGCAGCCAAGGTACGTCAGGCTATGGCTACACCTTC. It encodes CASSQGTSGYGYTF.

This sequence joins TRBV6-1 and TRBJ1-2; the D is unclear. Germline loops: CDR1 MNHNS, CDR2 SASEGT. The V end was cut by 1 base, the J end by 4 bases, with 13 bases between. The CDR3 has 15 residues. CDR3 in amino acids: CASSEGRLASYGYTF. The DNA of the CDR3 is TGTGCCAGCAGTGAAGGCCGACTCGCCAGCTATGGCTACACCTTC.

The chain joins TRBV3-1 (or the pseudogene TRBV3-2) to TRBJ2-7, with D tentatively TRBD2 (5 bases). This CDR3 region has 13 residues. Germline values: CDR1 LGHDT, CDR2 YNNKEL (reference sequence). V dropped 5 bases and J dropped 2 bases, with 10 bases sitting between them. CDR3 sequence (DNA): TGTGCCAGCAGCGGAGGAGTGACCTACGAGCAGTACTTC. Protein sequence: CASSGGVTYEQYF.

This rearrangement joins TRBV6-5 to TRBJ1-4; no clear D. Between the trimmed V and J ends, which lost 7 bases and 7 bases, there was a span of 16 bases. CDR1 MNHEY and CDR2 SVGAGI come from the germline V gene. CDR3 length equals 14 residues. In nucleotides, the CDR3 is TGTGCCAGCACACCCTACCCTCGAATTGAAAAACTGTTTTTT. Encoded protein: CASTPYPRIEKLFF.